These T cell receptor beta chains were read from a single sample in a study of cytomegalovirus exposure and HLA in healthy donors. Libraries were prepared by immunoSEQ multiplex PCR; TCRdb keeps only in-frame clonotypes and omits some of them. The sample lists over 200,000 clones; 88% were seen once. Sequences were obtained from PBMCs. The receptor source for this set is a woman aged 18-29 years in good health and CMV-seronegative. Each CDR3 is given with its conserved first and last residue. A D gene is named only where the DNA matches it firmly. Only some rows state a clone size, as once, few, many or a class for expanded clones.

d_gene: TRBD2; abundance: NA; j_gene: TRBJ2-7; v_gene: TRBV5-4; CDR3aa: CASSSGQRGFDEQYF; CDR3nt: TGTGCCAGCAGCTCCGGGCAGCGGGGATTTGACGAGCAGTACTTC
d_gene: NA; abundance: NA; j_gene: TRBJ1-2; v_gene: TRBV6-1; CDR3aa: CASTRRDYGYTF; CDR3nt: TGTGCCAGCACGAGGAGAGACTATGGCTACACCTTC
d_gene: NA; abundance: NA; j_gene: TRBJ2-3; v_gene: TRBV19; CDR3aa: CASSTPPRVTSTDTQYF; CDR3nt: TGTGCCAGTAGTACACCGCCCAGGGTTACTAGCACAGATACGCAGTATTTT
d_gene: NA; abundance: NA; j_gene: TRBJ2-5; v_gene: TRBV10-3; CDR3aa: CAISPRGRQETQYF; CDR3nt: TGTGCCATCAGTCCCAGGGGTCGTCAAGAGACCCAGTACTTC
d_gene: NA; abundance: NA; j_gene: TRBJ1-3; v_gene: TRBV28; CDR3aa: CASSSRQVSGTIYF; CDR3nt: TGTGCCAGCAGTTCAAGACAGGTTTCGGGCACCATATATTTT
d_gene: NA; abundance: NA; j_gene: TRBJ2-2; v_gene: TRBV6-4; CDR3aa: CASSNSVANTGELFF; CDR3nt: TGTGCCAGCAGCAATAGCGTCGCGAACACCGGGGAGCTGTTTTTT
d_gene: NA; abundance: once; j_gene: TRBJ2-3; v_gene: TRBV27; CDR3aa: CASSPGASSNTDTQYF; CDR3nt: TGTGCCAGCAGCCCTGGGGCGTCCTCGAACACAGATACGCAGTATTTT
d_gene: NA; abundance: once; j_gene: TRBJ2-3; v_gene: TRBV6-1; CDR3aa: CASSTRTDTQYF; CDR3nt: TGTGCCAGCAGTACTCGCACAGATACGCAGTATTTT
d_gene: NA; abundance: NA; j_gene: TRBJ2-6; v_gene: TRBV6-4; CDR3aa: CASSEASGGSGANVLTF; CDR3nt: TGTGCCAGCAGTGAGGCCTCAGGGGGGTCTGGGGCCAACGTCCTGACTTTC
d_gene: NA; abundance: once; j_gene: TRBJ2-7; v_gene: TRBV5-1; CDR3aa: CASSPNRSPTFF; CDR3nt: TGCGCCAGCAGCCCTAACCGTAGTCCAACCTTCTTC
d_gene: NA; abundance: NA; j_gene: TRBJ2-7; v_gene: TRBV30; CDR3aa: CAWSVRRGSEQYF; CDR3nt: TGTGCCTGGAGTGTACGCAGGGGTTCGGAGCAGTACTTC
d_gene: NA; abundance: NA; j_gene: TRBJ2-7; v_gene: TRBV7-2; CDR3aa: CASSSRHGGGYEQYF; CDR3nt: TGTGCCAGCAGCTCCCGCCACGGCGGTGGCTACGAGCAGTACTTC
d_gene: NA; abundance: NA; j_gene: TRBJ2-7; v_gene: TRBV4-1; CDR3aa: CASSQDPAQHYEQYF; CDR3nt: TGCGCCAGCAGCCAAGATCCGGCACAGCACTACGAGCAGTACTTC
d_gene: NA; abundance: NA; j_gene: TRBJ1-1; v_gene: TRBV7-8; CDR3aa: CASSLGQGISLNTEAFF; CDR3nt: TGTGCCAGCAGCTTAGGGCAGGGAATAAGTCTGAACACTGAAGCTTTCTTT
d_gene: NA; abundance: once; j_gene: TRBJ2-7; v_gene: TRBV7-6; CDR3aa: CASSLIVPGSGYHEQYF; CDR3nt: TGTGCCAGCAGCTTAATCGTCCCCGGATCGGGTTACCACGAGCAGTACTTC
d_gene: NA; abundance: NA; j_gene: TRBJ1-2; v_gene: TRBV28; CDR3aa: CASSFTGQGYYGYTF; CDR3nt: TGTGCCAGCAGTTTCACAGGGCAGGGTTACTATGGCTACACCTTC
d_gene: TRBD1; abundance: NA; j_gene: TRBJ2-2; v_gene: TRBV7-3; CDR3aa: CASSFTGGTGELFF; CDR3nt: TGTGCCAGCAGCTTCACAGGGGGCACCGGGGAGCTGTTTTTT
d_gene: NA; abundance: once; j_gene: TRBJ2-1; v_gene: TRBV6-5; CDR3aa: CASSYSPEDEQFF; CDR3nt: TGTGCCAGCAGTTACTCGCCGGAGGATGAGCAGTTCTTC
d_gene: TRBD1; abundance: NA; j_gene: TRBJ2-7; v_gene: TRBV27; CDR3aa: CASSPRTGSYEQYF; CDR3nt: TGTGCCAGCAGTCCAAGGACAGGTAGCTACGAGCAGTACTTC
d_gene: NA; abundance: NA; j_gene: TRBJ1-5; v_gene: TRBV5-6; CDR3aa: CASSLLTGSNQPQHF; CDR3nt: TGTGCCAGCAGCTTACTGACAGGTTCGAATCAGCCCCAGCATTTT
d_gene: TRBD1; abundance: NA; j_gene: TRBJ2-7; v_gene: TRBV29-1; CDR3aa: CSGRQGIGEQYF; CDR3nt: TGCAGCGGCCGACAGGGGATCGGGGAGCAGTACTTC
d_gene: NA; abundance: NA; j_gene: TRBJ2-1; v_gene: TRBV29-1; CDR3aa: CSVEDFDISSYNEQFF; CDR3nt: TGCAGCGTTGAAGACTTTGACATTAGCTCCTACAATGAGCAGTTCTTC
d_gene: TRBD1; abundance: NA; j_gene: TRBJ2-1; v_gene: TRBV2; CDR3aa: CASRGTGNEQFF; CDR3nt: TGTGCCAGCAGAGGGACAGGAAATGAGCAGTTCTTC
d_gene: TRBD1; abundance: NA; j_gene: TRBJ2-5; v_gene: TRBV7-9; CDR3aa: CASSRDRGQETQYF; CDR3nt: TGTGCCAGCAGCCGGGACAGGGGACAAGAGACCCAGTACTTC
d_gene: NA; abundance: NA; j_gene: TRBJ2-3; v_gene: TRBV27; CDR3aa: CASSTGLATDTQYF; CDR3nt: TGTGCCAGCAGTACCGGCCTAGCCACAGATACGCAGTATTTT
d_gene: TRBD2; abundance: NA; j_gene: TRBJ2-3; v_gene: TRBV7-9; CDR3aa: CASSQSSGLAGADTQYF; CDR3nt: TGTGCCAGCAGCCAAAGCTCGGGACTAGCGGGAGCTGATACGCAGTATTTT
d_gene: NA; abundance: NA; j_gene: TRBJ2-7; v_gene: TRBV4-1; CDR3aa: CASSPDRAYEQYF; CDR3nt: TGCGCCAGCAGTCCCGACAGAGCCTACGAGCAGTACTTC
d_gene: TRBD1; abundance: NA; j_gene: TRBJ2-1; v_gene: TRBV2; CDR3aa: CASTPPGQQHNEQFF; CDR3nt: TGTGCCAGCACCCCGCCGGGACAGCAACACAATGAGCAGTTCTTC
d_gene: NA; abundance: NA; j_gene: TRBJ2-1; v_gene: TRBV9; CDR3aa: CASSVIGGGATDEQFF; CDR3nt: TGTGCCAGCAGCGTAATTGGAGGGGGCGCGACTGATGAGCAGTTCTTC
d_gene: TRBD2; abundance: NA; j_gene: TRBJ2-5; v_gene: TRBV5-1; CDR3aa: CASGASGSQETQYF; CDR3nt: TGCGCCAGCGGGGCTAGCGGGAGTCAAGAGACCCAGTACTTC
d_gene: NA; abundance: few; j_gene: TRBJ1-2; v_gene: TRBV6-1; CDR3aa: CASSEDRALNGYTF; CDR3nt: TGTGCCAGCAGTGAAGACAGGGCGCTAAATGGCTACACCTTC
d_gene: TRBD2; abundance: NA; j_gene: TRBJ2-7; v_gene: TRBV7-8; CDR3aa: CASSPHRGLAGVHEQYF; CDR3nt: TGTGCCAGCAGCCCACACCGCGGACTAGCGGGAGTCCACGAGCAGTACTTC
d_gene: NA; abundance: few; j_gene: TRBJ1-3; v_gene: TRBV30; CDR3aa: CASQDRHSGNTIYF; CDR3nt: TGTGCCTCCCAAGACAGGCACTCTGGAAACACCATATATTTT
d_gene: NA; abundance: NA; j_gene: TRBJ2-7; v_gene: TRBV7-8; CDR3aa: CASSLPRRGRSSYEQYF; CDR3nt: TGTGCCAGCAGCTTACCTCGGAGGGGCAGGAGCTCCTACGAGCAGTACTTC
d_gene: NA; abundance: NA; j_gene: TRBJ1-1; v_gene: TRBV4-2; CDR3aa: CASSPEQWNTEAFF; CDR3nt: TGTGCCAGCAGCCCCGAACAGTGGAACACTGAAGCTTTCTTT
d_gene: NA; abundance: NA; j_gene: TRBJ1-5; v_gene: TRBV28; CDR3aa: CASTAGQPQHF; CDR3nt: TGTGCCAGCACCGCCGGTCAGCCCCAGCATTTT
d_gene: NA; abundance: NA; j_gene: TRBJ2-3; v_gene: TRBV18; CDR3aa: CASSPLPPTGTDTQYF; CDR3nt: TGTGCCAGCTCACCACTTCCCCCAACGGGCACAGATACGCAGTATTTT
d_gene: TRBD1; abundance: NA; j_gene: TRBJ2-7; v_gene: TRBV7-9; CDR3aa: CASSSPTGGDEQYF; CDR3nt: TGTGCCAGCAGCTCCCCGACAGGGGGAGACGAGCAGTACTTC
d_gene: TRBD1; abundance: NA; j_gene: TRBJ1-6; v_gene: TRBV4-1; CDR3aa: CASRYGQDNSPLHF; CDR3nt: TGCGCCAGCAGGTACGGACAGGATAATTCACCCCTCCACTTT
d_gene: NA; abundance: NA; j_gene: TRBJ2-2; v_gene: TRBV4-2; CDR3aa: CASSPERNTGELFF; CDR3nt: TGTGCCAGCAGCCCAGAGAGAAACACCGGGGAGCTGTTTTTT
d_gene: NA; abundance: once; j_gene: TRBJ2-1; v_gene: TRBV5-1; CDR3aa: CASSLAQGYNEQFF; CDR3nt: TGCGCCAGCAGCTTGGCACAGGGATACAATGAGCAGTTCTTC
d_gene: TRBD2; abundance: NA; j_gene: TRBJ2-1; v_gene: TRBV28; CDR3aa: CASIPGVAGGPNEQFF; CDR3nt: TGTGCCAGCATCCCCGGGGTAGCGGGAGGGCCGAATGAGCAGTTCTTC
d_gene: TRBD1; abundance: NA; j_gene: TRBJ1-2; v_gene: TRBV19; CDR3aa: CASNSRPTGQGAWYGYTF; CDR3nt: TGTGCCAGTAATAGTAGACCCACTGGACAGGGGGCATGGTATGGCTACACCTTC
d_gene: NA; abundance: NA; j_gene: TRBJ2-2; v_gene: TRBV18; CDR3aa: CASSPPRTGELFF; CDR3nt: TGTGCCAGCTCACCACCGAGGACCGGGGAGCTGTTTTTT
d_gene: TRBD2; abundance: NA; j_gene: TRBJ2-1; v_gene: TRBV7-9; CDR3aa: CASSLGAGGPNEQFF; CDR3nt: TGTGCCAGCAGCTTAGGAGCGGGAGGGCCTAATGAGCAGTTCTTC